These 29 T cell receptor beta chains share one sample of origin, sequenced in a study of control samples from healthy donors and cancer patients. TCRdb's table, derived via immunoSEQ multiplex PCR, lists solely in-frame clones and lacks some. The table shows over 100,000 clones, with approximately 89% occurring only once. Sequencing input: blood. These receptors all stem from a man between 35 and 55 years old in good health.

The chain carries TRBV6-4 and TRBJ1-6, with a possible D match to TRBD1 (5 bases). The CDR3 is 14 amino acids. Between the trimmed V and J ends, which lost 2 bases and 5 bases, there was a span of 7 bases. Germline CDR1 reads MRHNA; CDR2 reads SNTAGT. CDR3 loop: CASSDGADNSPLHF. CDR3 coding DNA: TGTGCCAGCAGTGACGGGGCGGATAATTCACCCCTCCACTTT.

This clone was seen a handful of times. The CDR3 DNA sequence: TGTGTCAGAATGGTTAGGGGACAGAAAGAAAATCAGCCCCAGCATTTT. Its protein product is CVRMVRGQKENQPQHF. The V and J genes are TRBV7-5 and TRBJ1-5; TRBD1 was called by the table and not checked on the DNA. TRBV7-5 is an annotated pseudogene. CDR3 length: 16 amino acids.

As DNA, the CDR3 is TGTGCCAGCAGTGAAAAGGGGGACAGCCACGAGCAGTACTTC. As protein: CASSEKGDSHEQYF. This sequence joins TRBV6-4 and TRBJ2-7; 7 bases fit TRBD1. This CDR3 is 14 amino acids long. Germline CDR1 and CDR2: MRHNA and SNTAGT. With 3 bases clipped from V and 5 bases from J, the junction kept 7 bases outside the gene matches.

The chain carries TRBV6-2 or TRBV6-3 and TRBJ2-7; TRBD1 agrees at 7 bases. Germline loops: CDR1 MNHEY, CDR2 SVGEGT. The CDR3 is 12 amino acids. The V and J ends lost 5 bases and 8 bases, in that order; junction bases with no gene match: 6. CDR3: CASSLQGVQQYF. The CDR3 nucleotides are TGTGCCAGCAGTCTTCAGGGGGTTCAGCAGTACTTC.

The gene calls are TRBV6-2 or TRBV6-3 and TRBJ1-3, with D unresolved. Germline V gives CDR1 MNHEY, CDR2 SVGEGT. CDR3 length: 12 residues. The germline V and J ends were trimmed by 3 bases and 4 bases, with 4 bases remaining between them. The CDR3 here is CASSYRGNTIYF. The DNA of the CDR3 is TGTGCCAGCAGTTATCGCGGAAACACCATATATTTT.

The chain has TRBV4-3 and TRBJ1-5; D is ambiguous. The germline V gene has CDR1 LGHNA and CDR2 YSLEER. The CDR3 length is 17 residues. V was cut by 0 bases and J by 3 bases, with 15 bases left in between. The CDR3 sequence is CASSQEYGREANQPQHF. CDR3 sequence (DNA): TGCGCCAGCAGCCAAGAATATGGCAGAGAGGCCAATCAGCCCCAGCATTTT.

A single count supports this clone. The chain joins TRBV30 to TRBJ1-5; no clear D gene. V was pared by 0 bases and J by 7 bases, with 10 bases between. The germline V gene has CDR1 GTSNPN and CDR2 SVGIG (reference sequence). There are 13 residues in the CDR3. The CDR3 loop is CAWSVHGRQPQHF. CDR3 DNA sequence: TGTGCCTGGAGTGTACACGGGAGACAGCCCCAGCATTTT.

V and J are TRBV6-1 and TRBJ2-7; 8 bases line up with TRBD1. V shed 1 base, J shed 4 bases, and the junction held 6 bases outside the gene matches. Germline V gene data show CDR1 as MNHNS and CDR2 as SASEGT. The CDR3 totals 15 residues. This chain's CDR3 is CASSEGDRRAYEQYF. CDR3 coding DNA: TGTGCCAGCAGTGAAGGGGACAGGAGAGCTTACGAGCAGTACTTC.

The chain is built from TRBV12-3 or TRBV12-4 and TRBJ2-7; 7 bases align to TRBD1. The length of the CDR3 is 12 residues. The V segment lost 8 bases and the J segment 6 bases; nucleotides outside the gene matches: 7. The DNA of the CDR3 is TGTGCCAGCCGACCAGGGGGTTTCGAGCAGTACTTC. As protein: CASRPGGFEQYF.

This chain uses TRBV11-3 with TRBJ1-1, with a possible D match to TRBD1 (5 bases). Germline V gene data show CDR1 as SGHNT and CDR2 as YENEEA. Between the trimmed V and J ends, which lost 3 bases and 2 bases, there was a span of 7 bases. The CDR3 has 13 residues. The CDR3 spells CASSLGPNTEAFF. As DNA, the CDR3 is TGTGCCAGCAGCTTGGGGCCTAACACTGAAGCTTTCTTT.

The chain carries TRBV24-1 and TRBJ2-3; tentative D call: TRBD1 (6 bases). CDR3 length: 17 residues. The germline V gene encodes CDR1 KGHDR and CDR2 SFDVKD. V lost 0 bases and J 1 base, leaving 13 bases between the germline ends. As DNA, the CDR3 is TGTGCCACCAGTGATTTGGTCGGGACACAGGGCACAGATACGCAGTATTTT. It encodes CATSDLVGTQGTDTQYF.

This clone was found a few times. This chain connects TRBV5-1 to TRBJ2-7, with D perhaps given as TRBD1 or TRBD2 (7 bases each). V gave up 4 bases and J gave up 1 base, with 15 bases separating them. CDR1 is SGHRS and CDR2 is YFSETQ in the germline V gene. The CDR3 runs to 15 residues. The CDR3 reads CASSQGGASSYEQYF. The CDR3 coding sequence is TGCGCCAGCAGCCAGGGGGGGGCCAGTTCCTACGAGCAGTACTTC. Using reference TRBV5-1 and TRBJ2-7 for the parts outside the CDR3, the full variable domain is KAGVTQTPRYLIKTRGQQVTLSCSPISGHRSVSWYQQTPGQGLQFLFEYFSETQRNKGNFPGRFSGRQFSNSRSEMNVSTLELGDSALYLCASSQGGASSYEQYFGPGTRLTVT.

This chain links TRBV5-1 with TRBJ2-2; a weak D match, TRBD1 (7 bases). Germline CDR1 reads SGHRS; CDR2 reads YFSETQ. The CDR3 contains 17 residues. V dropped 4 bases and J dropped 2 bases, with 18 bases sitting between them. The CDR3 reads CASSPMPQGGNTGELFF. CDR3 coding DNA: TGCGCCAGCAGCCCGATGCCCCAGGGGGGAAACACCGGGGAGCTGTTTTTT.

The V call is TRBV19, the J call TRBJ1-4, with 8 bases fitting TRBD1. Trimming removed 5 bases from V and 5 bases from J; junction bases left unmatched: 4. This CDR3 is built from 14 residues. Germline V gene sequence: CDR1 LNHDA, CDR2 SQIVND (reference sequence). The CDR3 region has the DNA TGTGCCAGTAGTGCCCGACAGGGGAATGAAAAACTGTTTTTT. Its translation: CASSARQGNEKLFF.

This chain connects TRBV30 to TRBJ1-3; possibly TRBD1 for D (6 bases). Trimming removed 3 bases from V and 0 bases from J, with 15 bases in between. The CDR3 spans 16 residues. In germline, CDR1 is GTSNPN, CDR2 SVGIG (reference sequence). The CDR3 DNA sequence: TGTGCCTGGAGGGGCGGCAGGGGTAACTCTGGAAACACCATATATTTT. Translating it yields CAWRGGRGNSGNTIYF.

The chain carries TRBV19 and TRBJ1-1; TRBD1 is a possible D gene (6 bases). This CDR3 contains 15 residues. V gave up 4 bases and J gave up 4 bases, with 16 bases separating them. The germline V gene has CDR1 LNHDA and CDR2 SQIVND (reference sequence). CDR3 amino acids: CASSKRATGITEAFF. The CDR3, as DNA: TGTGCCAGTAGTAAGAGAGCTACAGGGATCACTGAAGCTTTCTTT. The full variable domain, with the rest looked up from reference TRBV19 and TRBJ1-1, is DGGITQSPKYLFRKEGQNVTLSCEQNLNHDAMYWYRQDPGQGLRLIYYSQIVNDFQKGDIAEGYSVSREKKESFPLTVTSAQKNPTAFYLCASSKRATGITEAFFGQGTRLTVV.

The chain carries TRBV9 and TRBJ1-5, with 7 bases lining up with TRBD1. Looked up from germline, CDR1 is SGDLS and CDR2 is YYNGEE. The CDR3 is made up of 15 amino acids. The V and J ends lost 2 bases and 2 bases, in that order; junction bases with no gene match: 4. CDR3 in DNA: TGTGCCAGCAGCGTTACAGGGGATGGCAATCAGCCCCAGCATTTT. Translating gives CASSVTGDGNQPQHF.

This clone turned up a few times. The J gene is TRBJ2-3, the V gene TRBV12-3 or TRBV12-4; no clear D. The CDR3 is made up of 13 amino acids. V was clipped by 3 bases and J by 1 base, with 5 bases between them. The CDR3 DNA is TGTGCCAGCAGTTTTGTGCGCACAGATACGCAGTATTTT. It codes for CASSFVRTDTQYF.

This chain uses TRBV25-1 with TRBJ1-1; 7 bases are shared with TRBD1. The V and J ends lost 1 base and 4 bases, in that order; junction bases with no gene match: 9. Germline V CDR1 and CDR2: MGHDK, SYGVNS. This CDR3 comprises 16 residues. The CDR3 DNA follows: TGTGCCAGCAGTGAATCCAGACAGGGATTGGGCACTGAAGCTTTCTTT. Its translation is CASSESRQGLGTEAFF.

The V and J genes are TRBV6-1 and TRBJ1-3; D gene uncertain. Between the trimmed V and J ends, which lost 2 bases and 4 bases, there was a span of 6 bases. Germline-derived CDR1 and CDR2 are MNHNS and SASEGT. The CDR3 has 13 residues. The CDR3 reads CASSESRGNTIYF. CDR3 nucleotides: TGTGCCAGCAGTGAATCACGGGGAAACACCATATATTTT.

The gene calls are TRBV11-1 and TRBJ2-3; D is unclear. The CDR3 totals 12 residues. Germline V gene lookup returns CDR1 SGHAT and CDR2 FQDESV (reference sequence). V was shortened by 1 base and J by 6 bases, with 5 bases between the two germline ends. The CDR3 protein is CASSLVRDTQYF. For the CDR3, the DNA is TGTGCCAGCAGCTTAGTCCGGGATACGCAGTATTTT.

The chain employs TRBV12-3 or TRBV12-4 and TRBJ1-1; D might be TRBD1 (5 bases). CDR3 length: 13 amino acids. Between the trimmed V and J ends, which lost 2 bases and 6 bases, there was a span of 10 bases. The CDR3 coding sequence is TGTGCCAGCAGTTTACAGGGTAGCGCTGAAGCTTTCTTT. Translation: CASSLQGSAEAFF.

A single count supports this clone. This sequence joins TRBV18 and TRBJ1-1; D not certain. Germline V gene lookup returns CDR1 KGHSH and CDR2 LQKENI. The CDR3 spans 17 residues. Trimming took 1 base from V and 0 from J, leaving 15 bases between them. CDR3 nucleotides: TGTGCCAGCTCACCACGGGCAGGCCTGATCATGAACACTGAAGCTTTCTTT. Translation gives CASSPRAGLIMNTEAFF.

The chain has TRBV10-1 and TRBJ1-6; D remains ambiguous. Trimming took off 3 bases at V and 11 bases at J, with 8 bases between the two ends. Germline CDR1 WNHNN, CDR2 SYGVQD (reference sequence). This CDR3 comprises 12 residues. This CDR3 reads CASSDQEAPLHF. CDR3 DNA sequence: TGCGCCAGCAGTGATCAGGAGGCACCCCTCCACTTT.

The chain employs TRBV6-5 and TRBJ2-3; the match to TRBD2 covers 13 bases. The length of the CDR3 is 15 residues. With V trimmed by 6 bases and J by 4 bases, 4 bases remained unmatched. The germline V gene has CDR1 MNHEY and CDR2 SVGAGI. CDR3 region: CASSPGLAGSDTQYF. The CDR3 region has the DNA TGTGCCAGCAGCCCGGGACTAGCGGGGTCAGATACGCAGTATTTT.

The chain recombines TRBV10-2 with TRBJ2-3; TRBD2 matches at 9 bases. Germline values: CDR1 WSHSY, CDR2 SAAADI. V shed 7 bases, J shed 0 bases, and the junction held 5 bases outside the gene matches. The CDR3 sequence is 15 residues long. CDR3 bases: TGCGCCAGCACTTCCGGGACTAGCAGCACAGATACGCAGTATTTT. It codes for CASTSGTSSTDTQYF.

This chain joins TRBV7-2 and TRBJ1-6, with a possible D match to TRBD1 (6 bases). The CDR3 has 16 amino acids. Germline CDR1 and CDR2: SGHTA and FQGNSA. V dropped 3 bases and J dropped 0 bases, with 9 bases sitting between them. The CDR3 spells CASSFGQSSYNSPLHF. The CDR3 bases are TGTGCCAGCAGCTTCGGACAGAGCTCCTATAATTCACCCCTCCACTTT.

The rearrangement joins TRBV3-1 (or the pseudogene TRBV3-2) to TRBJ2-7; no firm D call. V lost 1 base, J lost 3 bases, and 13 bases lay in between. The CDR3 is 15 residues long. CDR1 is LGHDT, CDR2 YNNKEL, per germline (reference sequence). CDR3 residues: CASSQVSSLLYEQYF. CDR3 DNA: TGTGCCAGCAGCCAAGTATCAAGCCTCCTCTACGAGCAGTACTTC.

This CDR3 is CASSLDQSSYEQYF. CDR3 bases: TGTGCCAGCAGCTTAGACCAGAGCTCCTACGAGCAGTACTTC. V is TRBV7-9 and J is TRBJ2-7; no reliable D call. Germline V gene sequence: CDR1 SEHNR, CDR2 FQNEAQ (reference sequence). This CDR3 spans 14 amino acids. V lost 1 base, J lost 0 bases, and 7 bases lay in between.